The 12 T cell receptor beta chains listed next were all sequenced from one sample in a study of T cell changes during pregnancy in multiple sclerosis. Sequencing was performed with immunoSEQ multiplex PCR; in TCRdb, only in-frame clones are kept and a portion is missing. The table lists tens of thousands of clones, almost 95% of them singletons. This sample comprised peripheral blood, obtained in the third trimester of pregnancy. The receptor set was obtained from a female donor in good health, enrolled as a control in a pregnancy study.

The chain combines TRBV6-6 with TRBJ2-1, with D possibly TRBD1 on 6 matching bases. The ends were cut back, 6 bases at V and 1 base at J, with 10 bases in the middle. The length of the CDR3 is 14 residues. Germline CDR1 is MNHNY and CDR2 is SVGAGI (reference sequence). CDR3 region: CASRTGSSYNEQFF. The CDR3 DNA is TGTGCCAGCAGGACAGGAAGTTCCTACAATGAGCAGTTCTTC.

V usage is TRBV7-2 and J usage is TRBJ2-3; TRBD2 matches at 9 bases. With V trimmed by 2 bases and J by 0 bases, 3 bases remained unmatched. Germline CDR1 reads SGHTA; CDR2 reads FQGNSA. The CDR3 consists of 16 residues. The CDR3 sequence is CASSLRLAGSTDTQYF. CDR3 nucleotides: TGTGCCAGCAGCTTAAGGCTAGCGGGGAGCACAGATACGCAGTATTTT.

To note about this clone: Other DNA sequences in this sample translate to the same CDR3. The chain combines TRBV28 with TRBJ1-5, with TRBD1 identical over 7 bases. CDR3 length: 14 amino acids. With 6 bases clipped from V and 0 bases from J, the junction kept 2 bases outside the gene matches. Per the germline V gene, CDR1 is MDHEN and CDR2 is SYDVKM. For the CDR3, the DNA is TGTGCCAGCAGGAGACAGGGTAGCAATCAGCCCCAGCATTTT. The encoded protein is CASRRQGSNQPQHF.

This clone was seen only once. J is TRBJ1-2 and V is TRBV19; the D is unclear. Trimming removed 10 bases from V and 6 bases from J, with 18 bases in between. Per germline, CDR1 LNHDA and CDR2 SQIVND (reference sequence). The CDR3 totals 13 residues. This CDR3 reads CATKEGLYNGYTF. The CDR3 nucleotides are TGTGCCACCAAAGAGGGTCTCTATAATGGCTACACCTTC. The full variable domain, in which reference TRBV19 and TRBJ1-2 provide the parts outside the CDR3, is DGGITQSPKYLFRKEGQNVTLSCEQNLNHDAMYWYRQDPGQGLRLIYYSQIVNDFQKGDIAEGYSVSREKKESFPLTVTSAQKNPTAFYLCATKEGLYNGYTFGSGTRLTVV.

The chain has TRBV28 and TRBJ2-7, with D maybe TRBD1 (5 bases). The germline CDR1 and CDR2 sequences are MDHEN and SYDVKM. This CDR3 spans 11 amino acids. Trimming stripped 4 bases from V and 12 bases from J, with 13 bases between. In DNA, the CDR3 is TGTGCCAGCAGTTCCAGGGTGGGGTGGTACTTC. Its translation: CASSSRVGWYF.

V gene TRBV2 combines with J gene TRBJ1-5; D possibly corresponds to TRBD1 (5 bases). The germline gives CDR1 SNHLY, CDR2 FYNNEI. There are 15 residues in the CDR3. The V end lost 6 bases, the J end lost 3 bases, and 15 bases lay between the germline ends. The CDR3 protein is CASSRSPGFNQPQHF. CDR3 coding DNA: TGTGCCAGCAGCCGATCGCCAGGGTTCAATCAGCCCCAGCATTTT.

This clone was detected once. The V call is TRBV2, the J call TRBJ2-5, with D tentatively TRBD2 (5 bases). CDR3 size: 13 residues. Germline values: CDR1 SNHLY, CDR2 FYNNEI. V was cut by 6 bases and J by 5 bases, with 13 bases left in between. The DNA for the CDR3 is TGTGCCAGCAGCGTTGGCGGCGGGGAGACCCAGTACTTC. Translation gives CASSVGGGETQYF.

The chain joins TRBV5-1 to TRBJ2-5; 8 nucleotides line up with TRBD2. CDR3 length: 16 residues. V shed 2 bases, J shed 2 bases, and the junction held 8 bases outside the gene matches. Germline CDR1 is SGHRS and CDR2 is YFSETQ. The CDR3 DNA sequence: TGCGCCAGCAGCTTCGGGAGCGGGGGAATACAAGAGACCCAGTACTTC. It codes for CASSFGSGGIQETQYF.

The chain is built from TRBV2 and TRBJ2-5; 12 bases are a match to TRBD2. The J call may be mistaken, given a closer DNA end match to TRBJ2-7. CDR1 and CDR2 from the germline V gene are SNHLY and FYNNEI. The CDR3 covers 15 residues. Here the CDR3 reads CASRHRTSGAYEQYF. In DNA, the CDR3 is TGTGCCAGCAGGCATCGGACTAGCGGGGCCTACGAGCAGTACTTC.

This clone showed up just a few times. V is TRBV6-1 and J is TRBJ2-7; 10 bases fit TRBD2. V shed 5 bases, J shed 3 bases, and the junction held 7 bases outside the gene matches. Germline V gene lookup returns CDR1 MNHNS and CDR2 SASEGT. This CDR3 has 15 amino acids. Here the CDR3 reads CASSTLAGAHYEQYF. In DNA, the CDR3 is TGTGCCAGCAGTACTCTAGCGGGGGCCCACTACGAGCAGTACTTC.

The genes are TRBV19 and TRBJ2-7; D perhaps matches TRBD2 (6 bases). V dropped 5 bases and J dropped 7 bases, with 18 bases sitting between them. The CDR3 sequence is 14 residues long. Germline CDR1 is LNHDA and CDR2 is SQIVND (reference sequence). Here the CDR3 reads CASSGGLTSGEQYF. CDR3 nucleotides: TGTGCCAGTAGTGGGGGACTCACCTCTGGAGAGCAGTACTTC.

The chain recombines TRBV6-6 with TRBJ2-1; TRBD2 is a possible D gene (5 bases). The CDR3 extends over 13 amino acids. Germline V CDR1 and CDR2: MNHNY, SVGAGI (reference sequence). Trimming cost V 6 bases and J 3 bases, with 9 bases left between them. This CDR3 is CASSPGLYNEQFF. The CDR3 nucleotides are TGTGCCAGCAGCCCCGGACTCTACAATGAGCAGTTCTTC.